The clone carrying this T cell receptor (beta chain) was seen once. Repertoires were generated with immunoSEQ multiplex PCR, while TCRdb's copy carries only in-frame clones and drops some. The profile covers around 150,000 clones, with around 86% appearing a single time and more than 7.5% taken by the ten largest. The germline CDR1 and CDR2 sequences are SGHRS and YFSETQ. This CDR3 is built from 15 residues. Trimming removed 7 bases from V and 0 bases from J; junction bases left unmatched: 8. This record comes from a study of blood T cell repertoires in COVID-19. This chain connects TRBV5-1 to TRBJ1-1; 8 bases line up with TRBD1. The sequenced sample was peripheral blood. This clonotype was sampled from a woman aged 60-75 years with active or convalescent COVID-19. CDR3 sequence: CASGLTGAMNTEAFF. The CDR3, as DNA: TGCGCCAGCGGACTGACAGGGGCGATGAACACTGAAGCTTTCTTT.